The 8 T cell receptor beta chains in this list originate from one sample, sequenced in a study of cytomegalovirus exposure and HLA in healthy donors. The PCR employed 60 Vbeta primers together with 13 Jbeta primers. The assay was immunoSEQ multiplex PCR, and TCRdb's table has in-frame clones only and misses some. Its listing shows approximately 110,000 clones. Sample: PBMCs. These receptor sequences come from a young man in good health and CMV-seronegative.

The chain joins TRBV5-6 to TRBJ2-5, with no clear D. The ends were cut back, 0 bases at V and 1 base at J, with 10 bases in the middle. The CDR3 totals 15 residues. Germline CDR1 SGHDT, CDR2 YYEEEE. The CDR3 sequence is CASSLVMGSQETQYF. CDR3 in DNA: TGTGCCAGCAGCTTGGTTATGGGCAGCCAAGAGACCCAGTACTTC.

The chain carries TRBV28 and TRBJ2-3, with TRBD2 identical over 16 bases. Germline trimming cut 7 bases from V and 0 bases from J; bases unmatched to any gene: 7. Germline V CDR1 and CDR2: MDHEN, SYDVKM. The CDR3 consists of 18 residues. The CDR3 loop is CASNPGTSGGASTDTQYF. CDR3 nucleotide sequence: TGTGCCAGCAATCCCGGGACTAGCGGGGGGGCTAGCACAGATACGCAGTATTTT.

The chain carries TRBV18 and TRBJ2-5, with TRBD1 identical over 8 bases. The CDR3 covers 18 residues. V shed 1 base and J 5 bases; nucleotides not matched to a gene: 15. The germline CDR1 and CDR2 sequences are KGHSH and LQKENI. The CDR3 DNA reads TGTGCCAGCTCACCACTGATGATGACAGGGGAAAGGAGGGAGACCCAGTACTTC. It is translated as CASSPLMMTGERRETQYF.

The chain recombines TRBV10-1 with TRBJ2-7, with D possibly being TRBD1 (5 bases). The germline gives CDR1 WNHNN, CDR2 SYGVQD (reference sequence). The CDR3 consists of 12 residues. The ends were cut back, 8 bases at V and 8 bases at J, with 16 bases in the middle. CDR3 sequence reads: CASWAGYYKQYF. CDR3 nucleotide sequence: TGCGCCAGCTGGGCAGGGTATTATAAGCAGTACTTC.

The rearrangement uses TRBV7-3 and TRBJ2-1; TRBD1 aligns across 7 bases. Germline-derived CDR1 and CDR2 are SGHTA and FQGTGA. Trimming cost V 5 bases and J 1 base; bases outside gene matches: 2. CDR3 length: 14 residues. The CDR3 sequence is CASSKGQSYNEQFF. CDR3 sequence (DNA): TGTGCCAGCAGCAAGGGACAGTCCTACAATGAGCAGTTCTTC.

In nucleotides, the CDR3 is TGTGCCAGCAGCCTCACCGGGACTGGGAACACTGAAGCTTTCTTT. Protein product: CASSLTGTGNTEAFF. This chain links TRBV7-6 with TRBJ1-1, with D maybe TRBD1 (5 bases). The CDR3 consists of 15 residues. With 5 bases removed from V and 1 base from J, the gap between germline ends came to 14 bases. CDR1 is SGHVS and CDR2 is FNYEAQ in the germline V gene. The variable domain in full, with the rest retrieved from reference TRBV7-6 and TRBJ1-1, is GAGVSQSPRYKVTKRGQDVALRCDPISGHVSLYWYRQALGQGPEFLTYFNYEAQQDKSGLPNDRFSAERPEGSISTLTIQRTEQRDSAMYRCASSLTGTGNTEAFFGQGTRLTVV.

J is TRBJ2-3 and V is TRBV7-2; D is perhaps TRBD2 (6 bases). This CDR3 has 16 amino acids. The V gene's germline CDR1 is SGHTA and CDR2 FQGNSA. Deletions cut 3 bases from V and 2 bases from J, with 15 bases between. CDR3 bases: TGTGCCAGCAGCTTCACCCATAGCGGCCACACAGATACGCAGTATTTT. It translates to CASSFTHSGHTDTQYF.

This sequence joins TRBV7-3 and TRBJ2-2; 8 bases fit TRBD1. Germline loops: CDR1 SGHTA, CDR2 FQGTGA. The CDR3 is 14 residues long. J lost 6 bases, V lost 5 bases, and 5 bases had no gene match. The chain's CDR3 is CASSLRGQAGELFF. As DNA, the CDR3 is TGTGCCAGCAGCCTCAGGGGACAGGCCGGGGAGCTGTTTTTT.